This entry is about one T cell receptor beta chain. CDR1 KGHSH and CDR2 LQKENI come from the germline V gene. The CDR3 loop spans 15 amino acids. The V end lost 3 bases, the J end lost 6 bases, and 15 bases lay between the germline ends. These data are taken from a study of blood T cell repertoires in COVID-19. Libraries were prepared by immunoSEQ multiplex PCR; TCRdb keeps only in-frame clonotypes and omits some of them. Of 210,000 or so clones in the sample, just over 85% are singletons; the top ten hold 1.5%. What was sequenced was peripheral blood. The rearrangement links TRBV18 to TRBJ1-5; D uncertain. The TCR was taken from a man younger than 30 with active or convalescent COVID-19. CDR3 sequence reads: CASSPGEGLSQPQHF. DNA of the CDR3: TGTGCCAGCTCACCGGGCGAGGGTCTTAGTCAGCCCCAGCATTTT.